The present TCR beta chain was sequenced within a study of T cells in Graves' hyperthyroidism and ophthalmopathy. For the study at large: Peripheral blood specimens were obtained at initial diagnosis, prior to any treatment. Study outcomes and limitations: Ophthalmopathy and stable hyperthyroidism were told apart by a 13 V-J model.

Used for diagnoses were clinical symptoms, serum thyroxine and TRAb, thyroid ultrasound and orbital computed tomography. Extraction of PBMCs used under 13 ml of fresh peripheral blood. RNA transcripts served as the template for amplifying TCR beta CDR3 regions. First-round RT-PCR of the TCR CDR3 relied on the HTBI primer set. Using its own MiXCR run on the multiplex PCR reads, TCRdb lists one record per CDR3 protein. The repertoire holds about half a million distinct CDR3 sequences, with roughly a sixth as singletons. This clonotype has only a few counts. What it binds is unknown. The CDR3 runs 14 residues. The trim removed 5 bases at V and 3 bases at J, leaving 7 bases unmatched. Germline values: CDR1 MNHEY, CDR2 SMNVEV (reference sequence).

The clonotype comes from a woman aged 30 to 39 with Graves' ophthalmopathy. Sequences were obtained from blood. The chain recombines TRBV27 with TRBJ2-7, with TRBD2 matching 7 bases. The CDR3 here is CASSPGLRGYEQYF. The DNA of the CDR3 is TGTGCCAGCAGTCCGGGACTACGGGGCTACGAGCAGTACTTC.